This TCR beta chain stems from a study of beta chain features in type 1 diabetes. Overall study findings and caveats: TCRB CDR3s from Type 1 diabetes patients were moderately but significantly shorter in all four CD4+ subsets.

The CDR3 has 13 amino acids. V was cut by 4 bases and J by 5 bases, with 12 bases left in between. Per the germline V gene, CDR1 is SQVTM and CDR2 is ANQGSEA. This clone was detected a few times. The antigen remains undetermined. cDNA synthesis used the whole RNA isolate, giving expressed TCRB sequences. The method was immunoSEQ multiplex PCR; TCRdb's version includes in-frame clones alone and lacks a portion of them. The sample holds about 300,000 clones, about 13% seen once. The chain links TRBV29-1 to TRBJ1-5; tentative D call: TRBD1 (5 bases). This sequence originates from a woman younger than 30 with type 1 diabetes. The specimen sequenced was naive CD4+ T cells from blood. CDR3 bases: TGCAGCGTTGTGGTACAGGTCGATCAGCCCCAGCATTTT. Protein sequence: CSVVVQVDQPQHF.